This TCR beta chain was found in a study of T cell responses to AZD1222 COVID-19 vaccine. General study findings and limits: Donors were mostly white British, more females; clonal diversity possibly underestimated. Unmutated regions of variants are reportedly targeted by nearly half of spike-specific TCRs.

Repertoires were generated with immunoSEQ multiplex PCR, while TCRdb's copy carries only in-frame clones and drops some. Of some 150,000 clones detected, around 95% appear once; the ten largest clones hold 0.95% to 1.5%. Deletions cut 3 bases from V and 5 bases from J, with 8 bases between. The V gene's germline CDR1 is SGHTA and CDR2 FQGTGA. This CDR3 is 13 amino acids long. As concerns this clone: Antigen specificity is unknown.

This specimen was peripheral blood, taken on day 0 of AZD1222 vaccination. The TCR sequence derives from an adult in good health. The chain joins TRBV7-3 to TRBJ1-5; D is ambiguous. This CDR3 reads CASSFGPDQPQHF. For the CDR3, the DNA is TGTGCCAGCAGCTTCGGCCCAGATCAGCCCCAGCATTTT.